The T cell receptor (beta chain) under discussion was sequenced for a study of blood T cell repertoires in COVID-19. Study details: From the United States, Italy and Spain came samples of acute and convalescent COVID-19. T cells, B-cell-depleted T cells, or PBMCs supplied cDNA or gDNA.

In the source study's methods: Using reference gene primer amplification, nucleated cell counts were estimated. Using immunoSEQ multiplex PCR, the repertoire was profiled, and TCRdb retains in-frame clones only, with some absent. D and trimming were read from the DNA, whereas the V and J calls and clone size are those reported in that table. This table holds 300,000 or so clones, 85% to 90% found once. Germline V gene data show CDR1 as LGHDT and CDR2 as YNNKEL (reference sequence). The V end was cut by 0 bases, the J end by 10 bases, with 12 bases between. CDR3 length: 13 amino acids. This clone has more than one count but fewer than ten.

The chain links TRBV3-1 (or the pseudogene TRBV3-2) to TRBJ1-2; D gene ambiguous. Sequencing was done on a sample of peripheral blood. The TCR comes from a man in his 70s with acute or convalescent COVID-19. CDR3 protein: CASSQDIRSVYTF. The CDR3 nucleotides are TGTGCCAGCAGCCAAGATATCAGGTCCGTCTACACCTTC.